The rows below give T cell receptor beta chains drawn from one sample of a study of cytomegalovirus exposure and HLA in healthy donors. The data were produced by immunoSEQ multiplex PCR, yet TCRdb's version contains in-frame clones alone and is incomplete. This table holds fewer than 60,000 clones. Sequencing used PBMCs. These TCRs come from a woman aged 35 to 49 in good health and CMV-seronegative. Each CDR3 is given with its conserved first and last residue. Each record gives: D gene, V gene, J gene, CDR3 DNA, CDR3 protein. The D gene is left open where the match is weak.

d_call: -
v_call: TRBV30
j_call: TRBJ1-1
cdr3_nt: TGTGCCTTGTCGGGTATTGATGCTGAAGCTTTCTTT
cdr3_aa: CALSGIDAEAFF

d_call: TRBD2
v_call: TRBV28
j_call: TRBJ2-7
cdr3_nt: TGTGCCAGCAGCTTAAAGCGGGAACGCGAGCAGTACTTC
cdr3_aa: CASSLKREREQYF

d_call: -
v_call: TRBV18
j_call: TRBJ1-5
cdr3_nt: TGTGCCAGCTCTCAGGAGAACACGGGTGCGGGGCCCCAGCATTTT
cdr3_aa: CASSQENTGAGPQHF

d_call: TRBD1
v_call: TRBV29-1
j_call: TRBJ2-3
cdr3_nt: TGCAGCGTTGTAGCCCCTTTAGGACAGGAGGCAGATACGCAGTATTTT
cdr3_aa: CSVVAPLGQEADTQYF

d_call: TRBD1
v_call: TRBV19
j_call: TRBJ1-5
cdr3_nt: TGTGCCAGTAGCGACAGGGGTGGCAATCAGCCCCAGCATTTT
cdr3_aa: CASSDRGGNQPQHF

d_call: TRBD1
v_call: TRBV28
j_call: TRBJ1-2
cdr3_nt: TGTGCCAGCAGTTCGCCCGGACAGGGTAAAGGCTACACCTTC
cdr3_aa: CASSSPGQGKGYTF

d_call: -
v_call: TRBV4-2
j_call: TRBJ2-3
cdr3_nt: TGTGCCAGCAGCCAACCGAGGGATACGCAGTATTTT
cdr3_aa: CASSQPRDTQYF

d_call: TRBD1
v_call: TRBV25-1
j_call: TRBJ1-6
cdr3_nt: TGTGCCAGCAGTGCGACAGGGACCTATAATTCACCCCTCCACTTT
cdr3_aa: CASSATGTYNSPLHF

d_call: -
v_call: TRBV6-5
j_call: TRBJ2-7
cdr3_nt: TGTGCCAGCAGTGGCACAGGGGAGGAGGCCTACGAGCAGTACTTC
cdr3_aa: CASSGTGEEAYEQYF

d_call: TRBD2
v_call: TRBV7-9
j_call: TRBJ2-7
cdr3_nt: TGTGCCAGCAGCTTAAATGTACTAGCGAGGTACGAGCAGTACTTC
cdr3_aa: CASSLNVLARYEQYF

d_call: TRBD1
v_call: TRBV29-1
j_call: TRBJ1-2
cdr3_nt: TGCAGCGTTGAAGAAACCGCCGGGACAGGTAGTGGCTACACCTTC
cdr3_aa: CSVEETAGTGSGYTF

d_call: -
v_call: TRBV6-5
j_call: TRBJ2-1
cdr3_nt: TGTGCCAGCAGTTACGGGCAGTACAATGAGCAGTTCTTC
cdr3_aa: CASSYGQYNEQFF

d_call: TRBD2
v_call: TRBV5-1
j_call: TRBJ2-6
cdr3_nt: TGCGCCAGCAGCTTGGGGGGAGGGGCTGGGGCCAACGTCCTGACTTTC
cdr3_aa: CASSLGGGAGANVLTF

d_call: -
v_call: TRBV28
j_call: TRBJ1-1
cdr3_nt: TGTGCCAGCAGTTTATTTCAGGGGATGAACACTGAAGCTTTCTTT
cdr3_aa: CASSLFQGMNTEAFF

d_call: -
v_call: TRBV30
j_call: TRBJ2-7
cdr3_nt: TGTGCCTGGGGCCCGGGGGACTACGAGCAGTACTTC
cdr3_aa: CAWGPGDYEQYF

d_call: -
v_call: TRBV19
j_call: TRBJ2-5
cdr3_nt: TGTGCCAGTAGTATGTCGAAGGGGGAGACCCAGTACTTC
cdr3_aa: CASSMSKGETQYF

d_call: TRBD1
v_call: TRBV25-1
j_call: TRBJ1-2
cdr3_nt: TGTGCCAGCAGGGGGGACAGGGCCGGGACGGCCTATGGCTACACCTTC
cdr3_aa: CASRGDRAGTAYGYTF

d_call: -
v_call: TRBV27
j_call: TRBJ2-4
cdr3_nt: TGTGCCAGCGGAATCCACAGAGTTAGCAAAAACATTCAGTACTTC
cdr3_aa: CASGIHRVSKNIQYF

d_call: -
v_call: TRBV19
j_call: TRBJ1-1
cdr3_nt: TGTGCCAGTAGTATCCCCGGGTCGAACACTGAAGCTTTCTTT
cdr3_aa: CASSIPGSNTEAFF

d_call: -
v_call: TRBV28
j_call: TRBJ1-2
cdr3_nt: TGTGCCAGCGGAACAGGGTTGAGTGAGAACTATGGCTACACCTTC
cdr3_aa: CASGTGLSENYGYTF

d_call: TRBD1
v_call: TRBV2
j_call: TRBJ1-4
cdr3_nt: TGTGCCAGCATCCGGGACAGCCTTAATGAAAAACTGTTTTTT
cdr3_aa: CASIRDSLNEKLFF

d_call: -
v_call: TRBV28
j_call: TRBJ1-2
cdr3_nt: TGTGCCAGCAGTTCCTCCGGCTATGGCTACACCTTC
cdr3_aa: CASSSSGYGYTF

d_call: -
v_call: TRBV28
j_call: TRBJ2-6
cdr3_nt: TGTGCCAGCAGTTTCGCGACAGGATCAGGTGGCTCTGGGGCCAACGTCCTGACTTTC
cdr3_aa: CASSFATGSGGSGANVLTF

d_call: -
v_call: TRBV6-5
j_call: TRBJ2-2
cdr3_nt: TGTGCCAGCAGCTCGGGGGACACCGGGGAGCTGTTTTTT
cdr3_aa: CASSSGDTGELFF

d_call: -
v_call: TRBV2
j_call: TRBJ2-7
cdr3_nt: TGTGCCAGCAGTCGACTAGTTACGGCCTACGAGCAGTACTTC
cdr3_aa: CASSRLVTAYEQYF

d_call: -
v_call: TRBV18
j_call: TRBJ1-5
cdr3_nt: TGTGCCAGCTCACCCAGGGCTTCTGATAGCAATCAGCCCCAGCATTTT
cdr3_aa: CASSPRASDSNQPQHF

d_call: -
v_call: TRBV6-1
j_call: TRBJ2-7
cdr3_nt: TGTGCCAGCAGGAGTAGAGGGGGTCCCCACGAGCAGTACTTC
cdr3_aa: CASRSRGGPHEQYF

d_call: -
v_call: TRBV7-3
j_call: TRBJ1-1
cdr3_nt: TGTGCCAGCAGCTTAAGGCCCCTCTCCGGGGAGGCTGAAGCTTTCTTT
cdr3_aa: CASSLRPLSGEAEAFF

d_call: -
v_call: TRBV5-6
j_call: TRBJ1-2
cdr3_nt: TGTGCCAGCAGCTTGGTCGTTCAGGGGAAGGACTATGGCTACACCTTC
cdr3_aa: CASSLVVQGKDYGYTF

d_call: TRBD2
v_call: TRBV6-5
j_call: TRBJ2-7
cdr3_nt: TGTGCCAGCAGTTATGCGGGAGGCAGCTCCTACGAGCAGTACTTC
cdr3_aa: CASSYAGGSSYEQYF

d_call: -
v_call: TRBV6-5
j_call: TRBJ1-6
cdr3_nt: TGTGCCAGCAGTTACGTAGGGGTAGGGAATTCACCCCTCCACTTT
cdr3_aa: CASSYVGVGNSPLHF

d_call: -
v_call: TRBV6-5
j_call: TRBJ2-1
cdr3_nt: TGTGCCAGCAGTTACGGAGTTGGTGAGCAGTTCTTC
cdr3_aa: CASSYGVGEQFF

d_call: TRBD2
v_call: TRBV30
j_call: TRBJ2-1
cdr3_nt: TGTGCCTGGAGTTGGTCTAGCGGGGGGATAGGTGAGCAGTTCTTC
cdr3_aa: CAWSWSSGGIGEQFF

d_call: TRBD2
v_call: TRBV2
j_call: TRBJ2-7
cdr3_nt: TGTGCCAGCAGTGAAGGGGGACTAGCCACCTACGAGCAGTACTTC
cdr3_aa: CASSEGGLATYEQYF

d_call: TRBD1
v_call: TRBV6-5
j_call: TRBJ2-3
cdr3_nt: TGTGCCAGCACCAGGACAGGGGCGGCAGATACGCAGTATTTT
cdr3_aa: CASTRTGAADTQYF

d_call: -
v_call: TRBV9
j_call: TRBJ2-7
cdr3_nt: TGTGCCAGCAGCGGGGGGCGTAGCTCCTACGAGCAGTACTTC
cdr3_aa: CASSGGRSSYEQYF

d_call: -
v_call: TRBV19
j_call: TRBJ2-7
cdr3_nt: TGTGCCAGTAGTCCCCGGGGTTACCAAGCCTACGAGCAGTACTTC
cdr3_aa: CASSPRGYQAYEQYF

d_call: -
v_call: TRBV6-5
j_call: TRBJ1-2
cdr3_nt: TGTGCCAGCAGATCCGGGGGATGGTCGGACTATGGCTACACCTTC
cdr3_aa: CASRSGGWSDYGYTF

d_call: -
v_call: TRBV30
j_call: TRBJ1-4
cdr3_nt: TGTGCCTGGAGTGTACGGGGGGTAACTAATGAAAAACTGTTTTTT
cdr3_aa: CAWSVRGVTNEKLFF

d_call: TRBD1
v_call: TRBV19
j_call: TRBJ2-5
cdr3_nt: TGTGCCAGTGGGACAGGGGGCCTCGGAGGAGCGACCCAGTACTTC
cdr3_aa: CASGTGGLGGATQYF

d_call: TRBD1
v_call: TRBV2
j_call: TRBJ2-2
cdr3_nt: TGTGCCAGCAGTAGGGACAGCAACACCGGGGAGCTGTTTTTT
cdr3_aa: CASSRDSNTGELFF

d_call: -
v_call: TRBV30
j_call: TRBJ1-3
cdr3_nt: TGTGCCTGGAGTGCCGAGGTAACGCCTGGAAACACCATATATTTT
cdr3_aa: CAWSAEVTPGNTIYF

d_call: TRBD1
v_call: TRBV19
j_call: TRBJ2-5
cdr3_nt: TGTGCCAGTAGTATGAGGGGACAGGGAAGTGGGGAGACCCAGTACTTC
cdr3_aa: CASSMRGQGSGETQYF

d_call: -
v_call: TRBV19
j_call: TRBJ1-5
cdr3_nt: TGTGCCAGTAGTACCCCAGGGCCCCTTATGCCCCAGCATTTT
cdr3_aa: CASSTPGPLMPQHF

d_call: TRBD1
v_call: TRBV4-3
j_call: TRBJ2-2
cdr3_nt: TGCGCCAGCAGCCAAGATTGGATGACAGGGGTAGACACCGGGGAGCTGTTTTTT
cdr3_aa: CASSQDWMTGVDTGELFF

d_call: TRBD1
v_call: TRBV10-3
j_call: TRBJ1-5
cdr3_nt: TGTGCCATCAGCGGGACAGGGGGGCTTAGCAATCAGCCCCAGCATTTT
cdr3_aa: CAISGTGGLSNQPQHF

d_call: -
v_call: TRBV4-1
j_call: TRBJ2-5
cdr3_nt: TGCGCCAGCAGCCAAGGGATTCTGAGGGAGACCCAGTACTTC
cdr3_aa: CASSQGILRETQYF

d_call: -
v_call: TRBV27
j_call: TRBJ2-3
cdr3_nt: TGTGCCAGCAGTTTTGGAGGGGGCACAGATACGCAGTATTTT
cdr3_aa: CASSFGGGTDTQYF

d_call: TRBD1
v_call: TRBV10-3
j_call: TRBJ1-2
cdr3_nt: TGTGCCATCAGGACCGGGACAGGGGGCTATGGCTACACCTTC
cdr3_aa: CAIRTGTGGYGYTF

d_call: -
v_call: TRBV19
j_call: TRBJ2-2
cdr3_nt: TGTGCCAGCACCCCAGGGGTCCCCTATACCGGGGAGCTGTTTTTT
cdr3_aa: CASTPGVPYTGELFF

d_call: -
v_call: TRBV28
j_call: TRBJ2-3
cdr3_nt: TGTGCCAGCAGTACAGGGACAGATACGCAGTATTTT
cdr3_aa: CASSTGTDTQYF

d_call: TRBD2
v_call: TRBV28
j_call: TRBJ2-7
cdr3_nt: TGTGCCAGCAGTTTATCAACGGGGGAGGGTTACGAGCAGTACTTC
cdr3_aa: CASSLSTGEGYEQYF

d_call: -
v_call: TRBV2
j_call: TRBJ2-7
cdr3_nt: TGTGCCAGCACGGATCGGGGTCCAAGCTCCTACGAGCAGTACTTC
cdr3_aa: CASTDRGPSSYEQYF

d_call: TRBD1
v_call: TRBV5-4
j_call: TRBJ1-2
cdr3_nt: TGTGCCGGCAGCCCCGGGACAGAAGTATCTAACTATGGCTACACCTTC
cdr3_aa: CAGSPGTEVSNYGYTF

d_call: -
v_call: TRBV5-1
j_call: TRBJ2-7
cdr3_nt: TGCGCCAGCAGCTTGGAGCTTCGGACAGAGCAGTACTTC
cdr3_aa: CASSLELRTEQYF

d_call: -
v_call: TRBV18
j_call: TRBJ2-7
cdr3_nt: TGTGCCAGCTCACCACGGCAGGGAGGACCCTACGAGCAGTACTTC
cdr3_aa: CASSPRQGGPYEQYF